This is a list of T cell receptor beta chains from one sample in a study of graft-versus-host responses after intestinal transplantation. The method was immunoSEQ multiplex PCR; TCRdb's version includes in-frame clones alone and lacks a portion of them. The sample lists 45,000 to 50,000 clones, about 93% occurring once. The source material was PBMCs, sampled about 800 days after a first intestinal transplant, on the day of a second. These TCRs come from a human patient who received an intestinal transplant, so some T cells may come from the graft donor. CDR3s leave out the opening cysteine and the closing phenylalanine or tryptophan. The order of the fields is J gene, V gene, CDR3 protein.

TRBJ2-1	TRBV5-6	ASSLYDNYNEQF
TRBJ2-2	TRBV4-1	ASSLEVQGENTGELF
TRBJ2-3	TRBV7-6	ASSLRAGGASDTQY
TRBJ2-2	TRBV27	ASAESVGELF
TRBJ1-5	TRBV11-3	ASSSRGLGQPQH
TRBJ2-3	TRBV7-3	ASSLRSSGKGDTQY
TRBJ1-1	TRBV6-5	ASRPGPKMNTEAF
TRBJ2-5	TRBV27	ASSPIWLAPQETQY
TRBJ1-1	TRBV30	AWSAGLEAF
TRBJ2-7	TRBV2	ASSRVGYEQY
TRBJ1-5	TRBV6-1	ASSEAPSLSQPQH
TRBJ2-3	TRBV11-3	ASSPRQSTDTQY
TRBJ2-5	TRBV6-1	ASNNFKVKY
TRBJ2-7	TRBV30	AWRLGGPSYEQY
TRBJ1-5	TRBV10-3	AISESGWSGNQPQH
TRBJ2-1	TRBV5-1	ASSSGLVHNEQF
TRBJ1-5	TRBV27	ASSPDRSYQPQH
TRBJ2-5	TRBV30	AWAYGEETQY
TRBJ2-1	TRBV6-1	ATSDSVYSEQF
TRBJ1-1	TRBV5-4	ASSPRGNTEAF
TRBJ1-2	TRBV15	ATSSERLSGANYGYT
TRBJ2-4	TRBV7-3	ASSRGGSENIQY
TRBJ2-6	TRBV7-7	ASTVAGAGANVLT
TRBJ2-2	TRBV7-3	ASSLRREGPHGELF
TRBJ2-7	TRBV7-9	ASSLQGGSYEQY
TRBJ1-1	TRBV27	ASSLSEGRTEAF
TRBJ2-7	TRBV6-1	ASRLLEASYEQY
TRBJ1-1	TRBV6-6	ASSLTGRGTEAF
TRBJ1-5	TRBV2	ASSNQGRSNQPQH
TRBJ2-1	TRBV5-1	ASSSNYNEQF
TRBJ2-2	TRBV6-5	ASNNAGSGARELF
TRBJ2-2	TRBV28	ASRPSQRGELF
TRBJ2-7	TRBV6-5	ASSYSARSYEQY
TRBJ2-5	TRBV6-5	ASSYRETQY
TRBJ2-1	TRBV13	ASSLDGLASNEQF
TRBJ2-1	TRBV13	ASSPRDRGAYNEQF
TRBJ1-5	TRBV6-6	ASSQGYSNQPQH
TRBJ2-7	TRBV21-1	ASSTTGSEQY
TRBJ2-1	TRBV4-2	ASSQEAGGPNEQF
TRBJ2-5	TRBV5-1	ASSAGGLQETQY
TRBJ2-5	TRBV18	ASSPRGGYQETQY
TRBJ2-2	TRBV27	ASSLSRTGELF
TRBJ1-5	TRBV5-8	ASSLRQGANSNQPQH
TRBJ2-1	TRBV7-3	ASSWGTSPNEQF
TRBJ1-3	TRBV7-8	ASSYSPRYTIY
TRBJ2-7	TRBV29-1	SVETGQGKY
TRBJ2-4	TRBV21-1	ASSATSSKNIQY
TRBJ2-7	TRBV29-1	SAREGEQY
TRBJ2-3	TRBV7-3	ASTRDRAGDTQY
TRBJ1-1	TRBV30	AWSVGQGGTEAF